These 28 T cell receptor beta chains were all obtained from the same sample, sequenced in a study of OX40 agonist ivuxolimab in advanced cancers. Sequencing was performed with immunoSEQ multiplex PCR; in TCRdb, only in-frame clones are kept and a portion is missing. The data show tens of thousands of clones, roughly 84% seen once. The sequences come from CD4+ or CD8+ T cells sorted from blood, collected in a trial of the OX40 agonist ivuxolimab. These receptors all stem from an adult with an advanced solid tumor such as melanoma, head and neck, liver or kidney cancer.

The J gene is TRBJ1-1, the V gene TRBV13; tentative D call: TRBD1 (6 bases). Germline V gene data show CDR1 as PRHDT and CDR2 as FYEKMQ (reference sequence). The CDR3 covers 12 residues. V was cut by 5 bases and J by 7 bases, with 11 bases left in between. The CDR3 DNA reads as TGTGCCAGCAGCCGCGGACAGCTTGAAGCTTTCTTT. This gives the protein CASSRGQLEAFF. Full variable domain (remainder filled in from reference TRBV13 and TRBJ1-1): AAGVIQSPRHLIKEKRETATLKCYPIPRHDTVYWYQQGPGQDPQFLISFYEKMQSDKGSIPDRFSAQQFSDYHSELNMSSLELGDSALYFCASSRGQLEAFFGQGTRLTVV.

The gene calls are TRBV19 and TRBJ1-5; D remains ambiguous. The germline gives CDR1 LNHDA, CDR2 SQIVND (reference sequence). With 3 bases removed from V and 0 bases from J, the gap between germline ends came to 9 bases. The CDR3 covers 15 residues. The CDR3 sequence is CASSIVFGSNQPQHF. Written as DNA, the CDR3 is TGTGCCAGTAGTATTGTCTTCGGTAGCAATCAGCCCCAGCATTTT.

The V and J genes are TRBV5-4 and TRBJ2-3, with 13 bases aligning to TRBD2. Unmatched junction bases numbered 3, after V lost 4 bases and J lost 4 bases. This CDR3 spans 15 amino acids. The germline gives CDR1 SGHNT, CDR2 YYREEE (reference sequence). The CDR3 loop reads CASSTTSGRADTQYF. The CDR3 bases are TGTGCCAGCAGCACAACTAGCGGGAGGGCAGATACGCAGTATTTT.

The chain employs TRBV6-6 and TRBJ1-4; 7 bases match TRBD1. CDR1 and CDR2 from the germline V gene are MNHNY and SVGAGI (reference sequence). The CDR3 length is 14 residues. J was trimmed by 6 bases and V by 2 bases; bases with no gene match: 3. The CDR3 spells CASSYRTGHEKLFF. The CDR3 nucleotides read TGTGCCAGCAGTTACCGGACAGGACATGAAAAACTGTTTTTT.

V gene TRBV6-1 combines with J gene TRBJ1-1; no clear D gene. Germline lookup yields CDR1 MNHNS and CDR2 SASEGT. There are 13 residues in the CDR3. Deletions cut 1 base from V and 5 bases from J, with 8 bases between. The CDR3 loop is CASSEERVTEAFF. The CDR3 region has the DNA TGTGCCAGCAGTGAAGAGAGGGTTACTGAAGCTTTCTTT.

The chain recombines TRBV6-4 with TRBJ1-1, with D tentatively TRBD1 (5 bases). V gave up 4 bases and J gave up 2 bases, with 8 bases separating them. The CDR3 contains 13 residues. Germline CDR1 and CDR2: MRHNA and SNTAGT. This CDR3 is CASSATGNTEAFF. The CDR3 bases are TGTGCCAGCAGTGCCACAGGAAACACTGAAGCTTTCTTT.

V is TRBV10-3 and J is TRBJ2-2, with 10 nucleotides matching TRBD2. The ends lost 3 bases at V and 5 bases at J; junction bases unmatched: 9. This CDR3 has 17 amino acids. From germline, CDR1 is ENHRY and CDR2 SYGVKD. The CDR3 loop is CAISERSSGSRTGELFF. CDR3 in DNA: TGTGCCATCAGTGAAAGGTCTAGCGGGAGTCGGACCGGGGAGCTGTTTTTT.

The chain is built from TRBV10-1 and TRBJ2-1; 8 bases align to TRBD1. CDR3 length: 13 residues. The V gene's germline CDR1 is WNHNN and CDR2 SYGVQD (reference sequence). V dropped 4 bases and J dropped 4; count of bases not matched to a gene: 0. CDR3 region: CASSGDRYNEQFF. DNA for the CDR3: TGCGCCAGCAGTGGGGACAGGTACAATGAGCAGTTCTTC.

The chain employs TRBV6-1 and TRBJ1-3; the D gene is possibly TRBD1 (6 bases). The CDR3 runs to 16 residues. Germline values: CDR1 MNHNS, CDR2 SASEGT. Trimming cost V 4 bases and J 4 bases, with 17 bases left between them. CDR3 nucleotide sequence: TGTGCCAGCAGTGCGAACCGGGACATTGGGGGAAACACCATATATTTT. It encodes CASSANRDIGGNTIYF.

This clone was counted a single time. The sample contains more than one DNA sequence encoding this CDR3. CDR3 residues: CASSPQETQYF. For the CDR3, the DNA is TGTGCCAGCTCACCCCAAGAGACCCAGTACTTC. V usage is TRBV18 and J usage is TRBJ2-5; no firm D call. CDR3 length: 11 amino acids. Germline V gene data show CDR1 as KGHSH and CDR2 as LQKENI. Trimming took off 3 bases at V and 1 base at J, with 0 bases between the two ends.

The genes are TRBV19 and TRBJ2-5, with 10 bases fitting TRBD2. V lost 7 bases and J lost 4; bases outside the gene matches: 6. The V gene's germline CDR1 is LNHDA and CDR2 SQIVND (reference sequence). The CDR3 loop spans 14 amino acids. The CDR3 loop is CASTSGRAGETQYF. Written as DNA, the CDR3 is TGTGCCAGTACGAGCGGGAGGGCCGGAGAGACCCAGTACTTC.

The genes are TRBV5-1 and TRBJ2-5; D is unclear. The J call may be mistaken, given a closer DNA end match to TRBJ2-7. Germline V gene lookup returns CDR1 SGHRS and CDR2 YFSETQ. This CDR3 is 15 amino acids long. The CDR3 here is CASSEDIGLSYEQYF. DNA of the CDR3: TGCGCCAGCAGTGAAGACATCGGTCTCTCCTACGAGCAGTACTTC.

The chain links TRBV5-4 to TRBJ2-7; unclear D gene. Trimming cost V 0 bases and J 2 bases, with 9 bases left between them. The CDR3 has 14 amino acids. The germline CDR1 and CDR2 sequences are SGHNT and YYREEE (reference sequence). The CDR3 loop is CASSLGRPPYEQYF. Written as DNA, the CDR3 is TGTGCCAGCAGCTTGGGCAGACCCCCCTACGAGCAGTACTTC. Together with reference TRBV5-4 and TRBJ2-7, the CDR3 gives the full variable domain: ETGVTQSPTHLIKTRGQQVTLRCSSQSGHNTVSWYQQALGQGPQFIFQYYREEENGRGNFPPRFSGLQFPNYSSELNVNALELDDSALYLCASSLGRPPYEQYFGPGTRLTVT.

This CDR3 reads CASSRTGLEQYF. The DNA for the CDR3 is TGTGCCAGCAGCAGAACAGGGCTCGAGCAGTACTTC. The chain couples TRBV28 to TRBJ2-7, with TRBD1 as a possible D gene (6 bases). The V gene lost 6 bases and the J gene lost 6 bases, with 12 bases spanning the gap. This CDR3 region has 12 residues. Germline V gene lookup returns CDR1 MDHEN and CDR2 SYDVKM.

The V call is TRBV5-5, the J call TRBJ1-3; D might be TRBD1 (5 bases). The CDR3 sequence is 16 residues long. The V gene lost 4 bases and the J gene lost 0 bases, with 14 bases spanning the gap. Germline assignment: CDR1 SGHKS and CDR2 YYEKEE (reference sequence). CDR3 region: CASSPSGRNSGNTIYF. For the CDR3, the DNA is TGTGCCAGCAGCCCGTCGGGACGGAACTCTGGAAACACCATATATTTT.

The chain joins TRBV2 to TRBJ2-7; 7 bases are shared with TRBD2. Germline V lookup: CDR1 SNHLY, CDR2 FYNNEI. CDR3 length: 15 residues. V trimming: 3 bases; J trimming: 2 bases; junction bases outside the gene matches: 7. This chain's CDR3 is CASSDDAGVTYEQYF. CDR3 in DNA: TGTGCCAGCAGTGACGATGCGGGAGTTACCTACGAGCAGTACTTC.

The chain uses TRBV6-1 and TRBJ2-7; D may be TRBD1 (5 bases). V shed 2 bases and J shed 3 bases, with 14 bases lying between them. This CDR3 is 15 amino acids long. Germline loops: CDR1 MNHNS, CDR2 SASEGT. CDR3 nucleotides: TGTGCCAGCAGTGAAAGCAGGGCGCGGTTCTACGAGCAGTACTTC. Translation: CASSESRARFYEQYF.

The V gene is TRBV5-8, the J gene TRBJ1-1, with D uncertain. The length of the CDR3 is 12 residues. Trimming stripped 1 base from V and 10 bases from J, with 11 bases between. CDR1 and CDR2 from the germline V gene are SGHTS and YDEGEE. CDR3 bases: TGTGCCAGCAGCTTGTGGCACGACGGAGCTTTCTTT. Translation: CASSLWHDGAFF.

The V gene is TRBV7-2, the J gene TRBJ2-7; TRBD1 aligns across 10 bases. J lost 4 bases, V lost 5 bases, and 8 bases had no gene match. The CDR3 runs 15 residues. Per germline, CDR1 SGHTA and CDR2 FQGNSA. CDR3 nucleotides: TGTGCCAGCAGCCGGGGGACAGGGGATGGTTACGAGCAGTACTTC. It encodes CASSRGTGDGYEQYF.

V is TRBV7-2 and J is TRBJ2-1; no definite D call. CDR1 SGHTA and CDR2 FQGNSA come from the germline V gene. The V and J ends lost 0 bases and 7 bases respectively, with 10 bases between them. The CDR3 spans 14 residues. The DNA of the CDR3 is TGTGCCAGCAGCTTAGCAGGAGCGCGGAATGAGCAGTTCTTC. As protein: CASSLAGARNEQFF.

The chain's CDR3 is CASSERDRGLWTEAFF. CDR3 in DNA: TGTGCCAGCAGCGAACGGGACAGGGGGCTTTGGACTGAAGCTTTCTTT. V is TRBV11-2 and J is TRBJ1-1; 12 nucleotides match TRBD1. Germline V gives CDR1 SGHAT, CDR2 FQNNGV. This CDR3 has 16 amino acids. V was clipped by 5 bases and J by 5 bases; unmatched bases: 9. The whole variable domain, filled in from reference TRBV11-2 and TRBJ1-1, reads EAGVAQSPRYKIIEKRQSVAFWCNPISGHATLYWYQQILGQGPKLLIQFQNNGVVDDSQLPKDRFSAERLKGVDSTLKIQPAKLEDSAVYLCASSERDRGLWTEAFFGQGTRLTVV.

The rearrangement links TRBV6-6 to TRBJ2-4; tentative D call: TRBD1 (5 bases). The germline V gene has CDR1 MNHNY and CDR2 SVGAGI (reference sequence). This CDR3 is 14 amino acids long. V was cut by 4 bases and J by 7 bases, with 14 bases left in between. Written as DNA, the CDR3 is TGTGCCAGCAGTTTGGACACCAACCTGAACATTCAGTACTTC. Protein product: CASSLDTNLNIQYF.

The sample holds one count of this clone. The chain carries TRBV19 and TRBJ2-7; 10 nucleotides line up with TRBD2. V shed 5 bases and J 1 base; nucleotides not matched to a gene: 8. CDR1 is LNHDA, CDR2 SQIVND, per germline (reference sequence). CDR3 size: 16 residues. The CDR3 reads CASSSISGRLSYEQYF. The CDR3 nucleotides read TGTGCCAGTAGTTCTATTAGCGGGAGGCTTTCCTACGAGCAGTACTTC.

Written as DNA, the CDR3 is TGTGCCAGTAGTATAAGGACAGGGATTAGCAATCAGCCCCAGCATTTT. Amino acid sequence: CASSIRTGISNQPQHF. The rearrangement joins TRBV19 to TRBJ1-5; 8 nucleotides line up with TRBD1. With 2 bases clipped from V and 0 bases from J, the junction kept 3 bases outside the gene matches. CDR1 and CDR2 from the germline V gene are LNHDA and SQIVND (reference sequence). The CDR3 spans 16 residues.

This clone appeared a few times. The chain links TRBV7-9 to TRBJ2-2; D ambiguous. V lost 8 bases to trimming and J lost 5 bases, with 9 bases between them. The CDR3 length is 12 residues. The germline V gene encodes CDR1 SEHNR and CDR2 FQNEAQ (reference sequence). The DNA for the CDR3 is TGTGCCAGCCCCCTTGGGACCGGGGAGCTGTTTTTT. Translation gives CASPLGTGELFF.

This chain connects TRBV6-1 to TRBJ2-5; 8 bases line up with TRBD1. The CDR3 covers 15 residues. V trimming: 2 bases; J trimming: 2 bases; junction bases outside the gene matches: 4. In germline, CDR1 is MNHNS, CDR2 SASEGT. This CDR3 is CASSEFRQGQETQYF. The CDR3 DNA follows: TGTGCCAGCAGTGAATTTCGACAGGGGCAAGAGACCCAGTACTTC.

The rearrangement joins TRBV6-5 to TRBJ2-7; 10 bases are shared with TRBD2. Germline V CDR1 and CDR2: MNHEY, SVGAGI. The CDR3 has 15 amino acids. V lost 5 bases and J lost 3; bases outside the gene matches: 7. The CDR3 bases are TGTGCCAGCAGTGTCCGGACTAGCGGAAGCTACGAGCAGTACTTC. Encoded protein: CASSVRTSGSYEQYF.

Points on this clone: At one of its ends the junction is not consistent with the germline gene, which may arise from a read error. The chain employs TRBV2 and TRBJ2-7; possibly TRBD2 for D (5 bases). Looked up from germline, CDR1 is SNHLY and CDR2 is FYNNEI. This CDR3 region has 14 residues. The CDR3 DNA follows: TGTGCCAGCAGCGAAGGGAACTTTGAGGGTACTAGTTACTTC. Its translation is CASSEGNFEGTSYF.